The TCR beta chain described here comes from a study of T cell repertoires in cytomegalovirus infection. As for the study in general: Indications came from public TCR beta signatures; they pointed to CMV infection and to a matching HLA type.

TCRdb re-called the reads through MiXCR, storing one row per CDR3 protein. Of about 740,000 distinct CDR3 sequences listed, 30% to 40% are singletons. Remarks on this clonotype: No antigen is known for it.

The CDR3 runs 15 residues. Unmatched junction bases numbered 4, after V lost 6 bases and J lost 0 bases. The chain combines TRBV12-3 or TRBV12-4 with TRBJ2-1, with 8 nucleotides matching TRBD1. Sequenced here: cultured PBMCs, sampled from culture after CMV antigen stimulation. This sequence originates from a human donor in good health (CMV status not recorded). Some clones in this sample may be carry-over from other donors' samples. The CDR3 DNA reads TGTGCCAGCAGATGGACAGGGAGCTCCTACAATGAGCAGTTCTTC. Amino acids: CASRWTGSSYNEQFF.